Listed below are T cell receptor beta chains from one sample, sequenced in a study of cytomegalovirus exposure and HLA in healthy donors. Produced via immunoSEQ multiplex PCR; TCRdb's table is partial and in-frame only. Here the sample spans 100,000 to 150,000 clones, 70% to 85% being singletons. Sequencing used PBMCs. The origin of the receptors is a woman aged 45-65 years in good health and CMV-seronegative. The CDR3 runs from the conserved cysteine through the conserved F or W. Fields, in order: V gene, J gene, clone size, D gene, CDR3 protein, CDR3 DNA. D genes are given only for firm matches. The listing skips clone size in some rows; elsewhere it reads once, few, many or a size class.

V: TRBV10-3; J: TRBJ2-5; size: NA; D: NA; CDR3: CAIMRQPQETQYF; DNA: TGTGCCATCATGAGACAGCCACAAGAGACCCAGTACTTC
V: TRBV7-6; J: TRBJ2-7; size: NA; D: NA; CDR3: CASSLGLAGRPTYEQYF; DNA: TGTGCCAGCAGCCTCGGACTGGCGGGAAGACCTACCTACGAGCAGTACTTC
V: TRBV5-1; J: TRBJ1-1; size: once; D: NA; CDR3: CASSFGAEAFF; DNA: TGCGCCAGCAGCTTCGGGGCTGAAGCTTTCTTT
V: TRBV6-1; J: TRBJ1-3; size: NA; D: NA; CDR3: CASNDGGSENTIYF; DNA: TGTGCCAGCAATGACGGGGGTTCGGAAAACACCATATATTTT
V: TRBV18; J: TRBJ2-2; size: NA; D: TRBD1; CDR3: CASSPGQEVSGELFF; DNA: TGTGCCAGCTCACCGGGACAGGAAGTGTCTGGGGAGCTGTTTTTT
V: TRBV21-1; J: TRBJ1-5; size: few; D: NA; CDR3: CASSKVAPRGYNQPQHF; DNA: TGTGCCAGCAGCAAAGTGGCTCCAAGGGGCTACAATCAGCCCCAGCATTTT
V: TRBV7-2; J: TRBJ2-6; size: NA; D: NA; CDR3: CASSLMASGANVLTF; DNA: TGTGCCAGCAGCTTAATGGCCTCTGGGGCCAACGTCCTGACTTTC
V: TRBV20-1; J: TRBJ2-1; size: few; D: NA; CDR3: CSARPNEQFF; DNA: TGCAGTGCTAGACCTAATGAGCAGTTCTTC
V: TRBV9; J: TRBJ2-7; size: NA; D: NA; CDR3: CASSVALGGPYEQYF; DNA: TGTGCCAGCAGCGTAGCTCTAGGAGGGCCCTACGAGCAGTACTTC
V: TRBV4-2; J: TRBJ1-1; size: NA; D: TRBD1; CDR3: CASSQDLGQGLMGNTEAFF; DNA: TGTGCCAGCAGCCAAGATTTAGGACAGGGGTTGATGGGGAACACTGAAGCTTTCTTT
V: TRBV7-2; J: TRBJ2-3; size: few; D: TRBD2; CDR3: CASSGRTSGLYTDTQYF; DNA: TGTGCCAGCAGCGGACGGACTAGCGGGCTTTACACAGATACGCAGTATTTT
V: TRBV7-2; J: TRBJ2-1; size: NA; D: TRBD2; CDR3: CASSLVGWTSGRTNNEQFF; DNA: TGTGCCAGCAGCTTAGTGGGGTGGACTAGCGGGCGAACAAACAATGAGCAGTTCTTC
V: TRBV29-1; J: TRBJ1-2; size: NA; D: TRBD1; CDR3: CSDESTGVYGYTF; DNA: TGCAGCGATGAAAGCACAGGGGTTTATGGCTACACCTTC
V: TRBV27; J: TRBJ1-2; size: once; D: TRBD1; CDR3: CASRRDRENYGYTF; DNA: TGTGCCAGCAGAAGGGACAGGGAAAACTATGGCTACACCTTC
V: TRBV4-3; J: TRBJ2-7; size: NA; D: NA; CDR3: CASSLQRSYEQYF; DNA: TGCGCCAGCAGCCTTCAACGGTCCTACGAGCAGTACTTC
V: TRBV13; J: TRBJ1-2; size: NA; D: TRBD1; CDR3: CASSDRQGQGGYTF; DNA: TGTGCCAGCAGCGACCGACAGGGGCAAGGCGGCTACACCTTC
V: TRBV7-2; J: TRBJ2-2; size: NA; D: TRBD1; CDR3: CASSMDRDTGELFF; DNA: TGTGCCAGCAGCATGGACAGGGACACCGGGGAGCTGTTTTTT
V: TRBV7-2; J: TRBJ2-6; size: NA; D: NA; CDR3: CASTPRRQERYSGANVLTF; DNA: TGTGCCAGCACCCCCCGACGACAGGAGCGTTACTCTGGGGCCAACGTCCTGACTTTC
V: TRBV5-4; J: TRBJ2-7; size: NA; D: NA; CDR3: CASSYITSEQYF; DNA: TGTGCCAGCAGCTATATCACTAGCGAGCAGTACTTC
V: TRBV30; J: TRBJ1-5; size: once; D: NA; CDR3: CAWSGGSNQPQHF; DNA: TGTGCCTGGAGCGGGGGTAGCAATCAGCCCCAGCATTTT
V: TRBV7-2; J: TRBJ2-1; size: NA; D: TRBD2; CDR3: CASSPPGTSSNEQFF; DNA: TGTGCCAGCAGCCCACCCGGGACTAGCAGCAATGAGCAGTTCTTC
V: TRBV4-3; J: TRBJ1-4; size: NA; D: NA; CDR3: CASSQERRAIWEKLFF; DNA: TGCGCCAGCAGCCAAGAAAGGAGGGCCATTTGGGAAAAACTGTTTTTT
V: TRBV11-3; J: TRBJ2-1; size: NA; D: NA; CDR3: CASSLGRANNEQFF; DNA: TGTGCCAGCAGCTTGGGCCGAGCTAACAATGAGCAGTTCTTC
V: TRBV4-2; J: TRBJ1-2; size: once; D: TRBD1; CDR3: CASSQVDRVVYGYTF; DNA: TGTGCCAGCAGCCAAGTAGACAGGGTGGTTTATGGCTACACCTTC
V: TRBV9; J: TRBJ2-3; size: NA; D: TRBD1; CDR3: CASSVGTGGVNTQYF; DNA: TGTGCCAGCAGCGTCGGGACAGGGGGCGTAAATACGCAGTATTTT
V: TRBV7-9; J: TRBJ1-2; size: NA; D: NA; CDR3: CSSSLSSSSGYTF; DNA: TGTTCCAGCAGCTTGTCCTCCTCTTCAGGGTACACCTTC
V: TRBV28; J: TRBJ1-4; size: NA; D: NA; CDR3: CASSSPRRGVSEKLFF; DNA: TGTGCCAGCAGTTCCCCACGACGAGGTGTTAGTGAAAAACTGTTTTTT
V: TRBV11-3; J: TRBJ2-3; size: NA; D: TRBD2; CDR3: CASSWGGSTDTQYF; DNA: TGTGCCAGCAGCTGGGGAGGGAGCACAGATACGCAGTATTTT
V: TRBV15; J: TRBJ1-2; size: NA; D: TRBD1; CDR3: CATSRQAGTAYGYTF; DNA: TGTGCCACCAGCCGGCAGGCCGGGACAGCCTATGGCTACACCTTC
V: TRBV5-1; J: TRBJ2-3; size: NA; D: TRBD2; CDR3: CASSLALAGTDTQYF; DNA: TGCGCCAGCAGCTTGGCACTAGCGGGCACAGATACGCAGTATTTT
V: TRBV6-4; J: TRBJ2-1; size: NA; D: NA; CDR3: CASSDDGDYNEQFF; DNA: TGTGCCAGCAGTGACGACGGAGACTACAATGAGCAGTTCTTC
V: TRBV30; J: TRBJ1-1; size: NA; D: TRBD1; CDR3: CAWAPGQTEAFF; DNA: TGTGCCTGGGCCCCGGGACAGACTGAAGCTTTCTTT